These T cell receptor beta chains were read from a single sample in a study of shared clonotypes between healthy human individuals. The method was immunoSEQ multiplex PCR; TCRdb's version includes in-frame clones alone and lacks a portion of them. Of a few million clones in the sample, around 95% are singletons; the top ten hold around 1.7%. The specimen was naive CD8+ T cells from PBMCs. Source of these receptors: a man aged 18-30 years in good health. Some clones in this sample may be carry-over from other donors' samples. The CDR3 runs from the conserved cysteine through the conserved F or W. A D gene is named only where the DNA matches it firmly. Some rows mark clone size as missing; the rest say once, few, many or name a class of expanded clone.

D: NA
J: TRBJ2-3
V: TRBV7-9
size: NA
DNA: TGTGCCAGCAGCTCGGGCCGACAAGGGTTCGCAGATACGCAGTATTTT
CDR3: CASSSGRQGFADTQYF

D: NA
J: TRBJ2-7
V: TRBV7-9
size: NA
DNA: TGTGCCAGCAGCTTACTGGCGGGTATTGTCTCCTACGAGCAGTACTTC
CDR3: CASSLLAGIVSYEQYF

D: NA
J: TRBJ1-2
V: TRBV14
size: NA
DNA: TGTGCCAGCAGCCTCTCCCGGGGCTATGGCTACACCTTC
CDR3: CASSLSRGYGYTF

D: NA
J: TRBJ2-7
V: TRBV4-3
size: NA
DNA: TGCGCCAGCAGCCAAACCGGGACTGGTACCTACGAGCAGTACTTC
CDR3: CASSQTGTGTYEQYF

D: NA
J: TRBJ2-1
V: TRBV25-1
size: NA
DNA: TGTGCCAGCAGTTACCTTGGCTCCTACAATGAGCAGTTCTTC
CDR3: CASSYLGSYNEQFF

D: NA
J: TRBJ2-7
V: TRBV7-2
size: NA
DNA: TGTGCCAGCAGCTCTGACTTGGGACCCTACGAGCAGTACTTC
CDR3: CASSSDLGPYEQYF

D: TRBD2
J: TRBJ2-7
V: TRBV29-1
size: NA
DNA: TGCAGCGCACGACTAGCGGGAGTGAATGAGCAGTACTTC
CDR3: CSARLAGVNEQYF

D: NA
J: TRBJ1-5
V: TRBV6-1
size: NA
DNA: TGTGCCAGCAGTGAAGCGCTTCCGACAGCCTACAATCAGCCCCAGCATTTT
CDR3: CASSEALPTAYNQPQHF

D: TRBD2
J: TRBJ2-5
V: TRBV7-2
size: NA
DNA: TGTGCCAGCAGCTTTCCTCGGGGGGGAGCGTCTGAGACCCAGTACTTC
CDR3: CASSFPRGGASETQYF

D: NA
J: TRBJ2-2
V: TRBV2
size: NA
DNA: TGTGCCAGACGGACGGGAAACACCGGGGAGCTGTTTTTT
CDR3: CARRTGNTGELFF

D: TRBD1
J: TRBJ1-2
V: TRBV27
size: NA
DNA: TGTGCCAGCAGTTCAGGGGACAGGTTGGAGGCGAGCTATGGCTACACCTTC
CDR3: CASSSGDRLEASYGYTF

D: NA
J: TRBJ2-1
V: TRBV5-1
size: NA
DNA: TGCGCCAGCAGCTTGGAAGCGACAGGTCACCCCTACAATGAGCAGTTCTTC
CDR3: CASSLEATGHPYNEQFF

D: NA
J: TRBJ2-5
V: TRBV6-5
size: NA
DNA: TGTGCCAGCAGTTACGGCCAGGAGACCCAGTACTTC
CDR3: CASSYGQETQYF

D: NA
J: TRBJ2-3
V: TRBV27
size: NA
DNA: TGTGCCAGCAGTTTATTGGAAACAGATACGCAGTATTTT
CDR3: CASSLLETDTQYF

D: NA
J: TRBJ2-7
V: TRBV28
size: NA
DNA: TGTGCCAGCAGTCCCTGGACCACTGGAGTCCTACGTGGTTCCTACGAGCAGTACTTC
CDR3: CASSPWTTGVLRGSYEQYF

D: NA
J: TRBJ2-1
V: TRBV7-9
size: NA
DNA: TGTGCCAGCAGCTTAGCCGGGGCAGCCCTTGTAAATGAGCAGTTCTTC
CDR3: CASSLAGAALVNEQFF

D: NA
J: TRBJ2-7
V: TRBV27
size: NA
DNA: TGTGCCAGCGCCAGGGACTACGAGCAGTACTTC
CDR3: CASARDYEQYF

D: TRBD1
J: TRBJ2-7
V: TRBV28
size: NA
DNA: TGTGCCAGCAGTCTCCCCTATCGGACAGGGGGCACATACGAGCAGTACTTC
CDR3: CASSLPYRTGGTYEQYF

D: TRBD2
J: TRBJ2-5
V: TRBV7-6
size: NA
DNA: TGTGCCAGCAGCATCAGGGGAAATGCGGGACTAGCGGTACAAGAGACCCAGTACTTC
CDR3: CASSIRGNAGLAVQETQYF

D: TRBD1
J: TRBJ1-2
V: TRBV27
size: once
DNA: TGTGCCAGCAGTTCATCCGGGACAGCCCTATATGGCTACACCTTC
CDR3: CASSSSGTALYGYTF

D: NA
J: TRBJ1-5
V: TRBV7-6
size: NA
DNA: TGTGCCAGCAGCTCACACCACAATCAGCCCCAGCATTTT
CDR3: CASSSHHNQPQHF

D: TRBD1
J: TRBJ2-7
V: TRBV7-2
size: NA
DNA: TGTGCCAGCAGCTCCCGACAGGGGCCCGGGGCCCACGAGCAGTACTTC
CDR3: CASSSRQGPGAHEQYF

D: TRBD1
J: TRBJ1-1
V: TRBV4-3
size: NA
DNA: TGCGCCAGCAGCCAAGGACACTCACAGGGGGCTGAAGCTTTCTTT
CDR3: CASSQGHSQGAEAFF

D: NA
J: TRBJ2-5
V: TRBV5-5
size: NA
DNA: TGTGCCAGCAGCAAGCCCGGGGGATTTGGGGTCCAAGAGACCCAGTACTTC
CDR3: CASSKPGGFGVQETQYF

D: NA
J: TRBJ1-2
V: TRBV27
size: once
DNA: TGTGCCAGCAGTTCATGGGAGGGCTATGGCTACACCTTC
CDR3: CASSSWEGYGYTF

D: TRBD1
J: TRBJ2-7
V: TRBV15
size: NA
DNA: TGTGCCACCAGCAGAGATTTAGAGACAGGGGACTACGAGCAGTACTTC
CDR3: CATSRDLETGDYEQYF

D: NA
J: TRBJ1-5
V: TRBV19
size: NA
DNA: TGTGCCAGTAGTGCCAGATGGACCGATGATCAGCCCCAGCATTTT
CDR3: CASSARWTDDQPQHF

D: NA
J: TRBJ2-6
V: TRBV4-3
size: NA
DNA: TGCGCCAGCAGCCAAGGCTCTGCCCCTGGGTCTGGGGCCAACGTCCTGACTTTC
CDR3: CASSQGSAPGSGANVLTF

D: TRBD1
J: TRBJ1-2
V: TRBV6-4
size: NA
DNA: TGTGCCAGCACCCCGACCGGGACAGGGCGGAACATCCCCTGGGGCTACACCTTC
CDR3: CASTPTGTGRNIPWGYTF

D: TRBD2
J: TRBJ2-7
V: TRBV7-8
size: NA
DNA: TGTGCCAGCAGCCTAGAAAGCGGGAATGCTGCCTACGAGCAGTACTTC
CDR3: CASSLESGNAAYEQYF

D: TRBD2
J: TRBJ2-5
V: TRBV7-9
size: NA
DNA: TGTGCCAGCAGCTTAGACGGGAGGTTCGACAGAGAGACCCAGTACTTC
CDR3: CASSLDGRFDRETQYF

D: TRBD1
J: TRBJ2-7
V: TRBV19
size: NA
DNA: TGTGCCAGTAGTACCTCCGGGACAGGGATGTACGAGCAGTACTTC
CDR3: CASSTSGTGMYEQYF

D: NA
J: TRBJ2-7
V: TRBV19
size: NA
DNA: TGTGCCAGTAGTCTGGGGATGAGCTCCTACGAGCAGTACTTC
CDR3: CASSLGMSSYEQYF